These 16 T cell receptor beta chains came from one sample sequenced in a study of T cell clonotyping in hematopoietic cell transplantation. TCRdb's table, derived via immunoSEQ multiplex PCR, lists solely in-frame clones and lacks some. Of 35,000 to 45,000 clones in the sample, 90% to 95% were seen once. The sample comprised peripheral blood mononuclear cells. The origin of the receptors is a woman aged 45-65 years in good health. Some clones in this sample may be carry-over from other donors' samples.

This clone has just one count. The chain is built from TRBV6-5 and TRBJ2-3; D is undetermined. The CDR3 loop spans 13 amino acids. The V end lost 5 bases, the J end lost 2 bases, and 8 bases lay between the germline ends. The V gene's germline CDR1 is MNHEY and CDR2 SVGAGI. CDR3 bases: TGTGCCAGCAGTCCAGAAGCCACAGATACGCAGTATTTT. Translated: CASSPEATDTQYF.

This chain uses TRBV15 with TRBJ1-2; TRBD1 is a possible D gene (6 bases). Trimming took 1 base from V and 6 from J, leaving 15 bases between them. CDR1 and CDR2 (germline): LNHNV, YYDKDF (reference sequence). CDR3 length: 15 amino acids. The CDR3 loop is CATSRGTVLGDGYTF. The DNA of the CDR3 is TGTGCCACCAGCAGAGGGACAGTTCTCGGGGATGGCTACACCTTC. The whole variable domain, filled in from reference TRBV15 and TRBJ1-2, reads DAMVIQNPRYQVTQFGKPVTLSCSQTLNHNVMYWYQQKSSQAPKLLFHYYDKDFNNEADTPDNFQSRRPNTSFCFLDIRSPGLGDTAMYLCATSRGTVLGDGYTFGSGTRLTVV.

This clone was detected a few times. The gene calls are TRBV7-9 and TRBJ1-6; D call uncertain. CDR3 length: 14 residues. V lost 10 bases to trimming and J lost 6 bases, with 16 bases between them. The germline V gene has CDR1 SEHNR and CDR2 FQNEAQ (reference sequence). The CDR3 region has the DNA TGTGCCACCAAATCAGCCGGCAGTAATTCACCCCTCCACTTT. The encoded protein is CATKSAGSNSPLHF.

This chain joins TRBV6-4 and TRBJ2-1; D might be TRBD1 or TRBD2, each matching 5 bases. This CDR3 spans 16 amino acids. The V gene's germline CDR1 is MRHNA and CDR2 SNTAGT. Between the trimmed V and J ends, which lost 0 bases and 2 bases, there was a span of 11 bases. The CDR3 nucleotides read TGTGCCAGCAGTGACTCGGCAGGGAGCCCCTACAATGAGCAGTTCTTC. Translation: CASSDSAGSPYNEQFF.

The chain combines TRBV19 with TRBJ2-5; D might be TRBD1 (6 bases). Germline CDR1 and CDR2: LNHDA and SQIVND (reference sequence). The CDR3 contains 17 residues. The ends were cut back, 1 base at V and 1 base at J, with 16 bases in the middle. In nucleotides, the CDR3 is TGTGCCAGTAGTATAGTAAGACAGGCAAACGGCCAAGAGACCCAGTACTTC. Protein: CASSIVRQANGQETQYF.

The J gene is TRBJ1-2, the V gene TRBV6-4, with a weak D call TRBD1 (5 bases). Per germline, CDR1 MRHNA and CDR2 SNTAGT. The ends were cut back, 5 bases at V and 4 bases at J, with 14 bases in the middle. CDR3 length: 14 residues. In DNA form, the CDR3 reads TGTGCCAGCAGTCCCAATCCGGGGACCTATGGCTACACCTTC. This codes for CASSPNPGTYGYTF.

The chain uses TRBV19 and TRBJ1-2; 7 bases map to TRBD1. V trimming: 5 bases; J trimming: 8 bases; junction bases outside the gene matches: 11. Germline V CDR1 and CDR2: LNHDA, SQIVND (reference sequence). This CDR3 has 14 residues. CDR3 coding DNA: TGTGCCAGTAGTGCCGGGACAGCCCGGGGGGGCTACACCTTC. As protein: CASSAGTARGGYTF.

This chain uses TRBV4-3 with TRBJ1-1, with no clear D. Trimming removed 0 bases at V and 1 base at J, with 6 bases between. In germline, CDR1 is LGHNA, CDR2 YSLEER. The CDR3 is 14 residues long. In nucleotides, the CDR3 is TGCGCCAGCAGCCAAGACGAGGAGAACACTGAAGCTTTCTTT. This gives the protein CASSQDEENTEAFF.

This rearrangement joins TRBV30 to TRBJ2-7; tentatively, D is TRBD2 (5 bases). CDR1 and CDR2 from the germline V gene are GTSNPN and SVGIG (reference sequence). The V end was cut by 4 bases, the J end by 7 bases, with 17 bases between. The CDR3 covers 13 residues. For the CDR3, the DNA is TGTGCCTGGAAGGAGCTAGCAAGAGGGGAGCAGTACTTC. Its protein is CAWKELARGEQYF. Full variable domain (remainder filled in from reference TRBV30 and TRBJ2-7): SQTIHQWPATLVQPVGSPLSLECTVEGTSNPNLYWYRQAAGRGLQLLFYSVGIGQISSEVPQNLSASRPQDRQFILSSKKLLLSDSGFYLCAWKELARGEQYFGPGTRLTVT.

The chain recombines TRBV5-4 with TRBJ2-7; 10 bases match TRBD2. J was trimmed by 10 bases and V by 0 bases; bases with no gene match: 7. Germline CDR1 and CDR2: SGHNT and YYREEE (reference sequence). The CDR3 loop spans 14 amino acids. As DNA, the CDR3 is TGTGCCAGCAGCTTGGACCCACTAGCGGGGATACAGTACTTC. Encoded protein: CASSLDPLAGIQYF.

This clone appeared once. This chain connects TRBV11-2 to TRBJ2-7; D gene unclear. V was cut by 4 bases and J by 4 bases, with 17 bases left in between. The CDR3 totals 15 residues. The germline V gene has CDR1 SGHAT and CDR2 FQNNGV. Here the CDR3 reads CASSSTSGSTYEQYF. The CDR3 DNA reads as TGTGCCAGCAGCTCAACCTCGGGTTCCACATACGAGCAGTACTTC.

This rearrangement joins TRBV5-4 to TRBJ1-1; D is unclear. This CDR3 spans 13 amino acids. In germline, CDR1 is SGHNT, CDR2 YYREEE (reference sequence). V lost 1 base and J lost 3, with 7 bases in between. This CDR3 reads CASSLWGDTEAFF. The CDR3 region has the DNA TGTGCCAGCAGCTTGTGGGGTGACACTGAAGCTTTCTTT.

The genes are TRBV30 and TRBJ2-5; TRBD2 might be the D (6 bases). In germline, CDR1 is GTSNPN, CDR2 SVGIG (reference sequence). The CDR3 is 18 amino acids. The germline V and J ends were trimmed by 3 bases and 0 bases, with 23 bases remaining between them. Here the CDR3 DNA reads TGTGCCTGGAGAGGCTCGGGGGTCTCTTCTCGGTACCAAGAGACCCAGTACTTC. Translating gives CAWRGSGVSSRYQETQYF. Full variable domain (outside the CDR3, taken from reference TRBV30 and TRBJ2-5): SQTIHQWPATLVQPVGSPLSLECTVEGTSNPNLYWYRQAAGRGLQLLFYSVGIGQISSEVPQNLSASRPQDRQFILSSKKLLLSDSGFYLCAWRGSGVSSRYQETQYFGPGTRLLVL.

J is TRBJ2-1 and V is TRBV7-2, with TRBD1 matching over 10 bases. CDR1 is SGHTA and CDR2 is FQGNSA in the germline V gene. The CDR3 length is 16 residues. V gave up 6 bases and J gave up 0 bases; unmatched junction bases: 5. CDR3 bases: TGTGCCAGCAGAAAGGGACAGGGGATCTCCTACAATGAGCAGTTCTTC. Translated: CASRKGQGISYNEQFF.

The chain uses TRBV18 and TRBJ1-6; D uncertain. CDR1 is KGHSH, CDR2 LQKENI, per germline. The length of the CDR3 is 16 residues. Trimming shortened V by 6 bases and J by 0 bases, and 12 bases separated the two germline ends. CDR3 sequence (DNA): TGTGCCAGCTCGCACGGGAGTATCTCCTATAATTCACCCCTCCACTTT. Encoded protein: CASSHGSISYNSPLHF.

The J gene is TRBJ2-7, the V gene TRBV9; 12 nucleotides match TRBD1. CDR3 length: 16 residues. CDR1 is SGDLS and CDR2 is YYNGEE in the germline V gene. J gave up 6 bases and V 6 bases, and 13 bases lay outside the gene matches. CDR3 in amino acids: CASTTGTGGEGVEQYF. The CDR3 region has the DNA TGTGCCAGCACCACCGGGACAGGGGGCGAAGGTGTCGAGCAGTACTTC.